This TCR beta chain was captured in a study of regulatory T cells in long-lasting Graves disease. Study results and limitations: Reduced TCR diversity was observed in persistent Graves' patients versus newly diagnosed patients. Comparison showed that persistent patients shared more public clonotypes (under 3,000) than new patients (966).

This clonotype was seen a few times. Its antigen is as yet unknown. Germline V gene lookup returns CDR1 SGDLS and CDR2 YYNGEE. Trimming took 3 bases from V and 5 from J, leaving 20 bases between them. This CDR3 has 16 amino acids. CDR3-region Arm-PCR and iRepertoire HTBI primers produced the TCR beta libraries. TCRdb used MiXCR to reprocess the multiplex PCR reads, holding one entry per CDR3 protein. The sample yields hundreds of thousands of distinct CDR3 sequences, around 17% seen once. Time point here: newly diagnosed GD, antithyroid drugs for less than 3 months. The TCR library was made from RNA extracted from PBMCs. Collection of peripheral blood (roughly 9.7 milliliters) was done using EDTA tubes. In addition, the sample was reused for a study of T cells in Graves' hyperthyroidism and ophthalmopathy. From that study: First-round RT-PCR of the TCR CDR3 relied on the HTBI primer set.

The receptor's source is a woman in her 30s with Graves disease. This chain uses TRBV9 with TRBJ1-2; D not certain. Sequencing used peripheral blood mononuclear cells (PBMCs), obtained at new diagnosis, from a patient treated with antithyroid drugs. The CDR3 DNA reads TGTGCCAGCAGCGCCAGCCCCTCCGAGACCTTATATGGCTACACCTTC. Protein sequence: CASSASPSETLYGYTF.